In its sample, the clone carrying this T cell receptor (beta chain) was seen once. The sample belongs to a study of blood T cell repertoires in COVID-19. Looking at the study overall: COVID-19 samples, acute and convalescent, were from the United States, Italy and Spain.

The V gene's germline CDR1 is MNHEY and CDR2 SVGAGI. The V end lost 10 bases, the J end lost 7 bases, and 13 bases lay between the germline ends. This CDR3 spans 11 amino acids. The Seattle patients joined while their infection was active and were tracked longitudinally afterward. This table comes from immunoSEQ multiplex PCR, and its TCRdb copy is limited to in-frame clones, with some not included. The table includes nearly 70,000 clones, about 85% detected once. The sequenced material came from peripheral blood. This receptor was taken from a woman aged 50 to 60 with COVID-19, enrolled during active disease. This chain links TRBV6-5 with TRBJ1-2; D is uncertain. CDR3 sequence: CATVREGGYTF. CDR3 in DNA: TGTGCCACCGTACGGGAGGGTGGCTACACCTTC.